A selection of T cell receptor beta chains follows, all from one sample in a study of T cell responses to AZD1222 COVID-19 vaccine. Repertoires were generated with immunoSEQ multiplex PCR, while TCRdb's copy carries only in-frame clones and drops some. The top ten clones hold 2.5% to 4% of a sample with about 100,000 clones, about 86% of them seen once. The sample in question was peripheral blood, obtained on day 0 of AZD1222 vaccination. The source is an adult in good health. CDR3s include the opening cysteine and the closing phenylalanine or tryptophan.

J gene	V gene	CDR3 protein
TRBJ1-6	TRBV6-1	CASSDDRGNSPLHF
TRBJ1-4	TRBV5-8	CASSFGGTNNEKLFF
TRBJ2-5	TRBV16	CASSQSGQETQYF
TRBJ2-3	TRBV6-4	CASSDPKSWRGGSNNTDTQYF
TRBJ2-3	TRBV3-1/TRBV3-2	CASSQVVAVYTDTQYF
TRBJ1-5	TRBV3-1/TRBV3-2	CASSPGLRAVKPQHF
TRBJ2-7	TRBV6-5	CASSRDRAVNEQYF
TRBJ1-1	TRBV5-4	CASSLRTGTNTEAFF
TRBJ1-1	TRBV27	CASSSRQGWATEAFF
TRBJ1-1	TRBV6-6	CASSYSNSVAFF
TRBJ1-5	TRBV6-5	CASSNPGQGQPQHF
TRBJ2-3	TRBV9	CASSVAGKDTQYF
TRBJ1-3	TRBV2	CASSEPGGSGTIYF
TRBJ1-2	TRBV4-2	CASSQNLGPHGYTF
TRBJ1-4	TRBV19	CASRVADTNEKLFF
TRBJ2-1	TRBV7-8	CASYSTRRGAYNEQFF
TRBJ2-5	TRBV7-6	CASSLYWTSGRGQQETQYF
TRBJ2-7	TRBV6-2/TRBV6-3	CASSYPPAGVAYEQYF
TRBJ2-6	TRBV7-3	CASTSSGANVLTF
TRBJ1-5	TRBV18	CASSPLMTTGLSNQPQHF
TRBJ1-2	TRBV4-3	CASSQDFQGDYGYTF
TRBJ1-4	TRBV7-9	CASSLRGGGGEKLFF
TRBJ2-3	TRBV30	CAWSAGGALPDTQYF
TRBJ1-2	TRBV7-8	CASSLTGGYGYTF
TRBJ1-2	TRBV6-5	CASISAGRFGYTF
TRBJ2-3	TRBV6-5	CASSRGGGTDTQYF
TRBJ2-2	TRBV27	CASSYYITGELFF
TRBJ1-2	TRBV7-9	CASSLKPNYGYTF
TRBJ1-5	TRBV7-9	CASSLLGSLPGFFNQPQHF
TRBJ2-5	TRBV6-6	CASSYSWGAKTQYF
TRBJ2-3	TRBV5-1	CASSANREYTDTQYF
TRBJ1-5	TRBV6-2/TRBV6-3	CASSHISTGTNQPQHF
TRBJ1-2	TRBV5-5	CASSYGTGGGYTF
TRBJ1-1	TRBV20-1	CSASSRTEAFF
TRBJ1-2	TRBV14	CASSQVLRQAAGQSYGYTF
TRBJ1-1	TRBV28	CASSPPGQPTEAFF
TRBJ2-1	TRBV6-5	CASRTGGDNEQFF
TRBJ1-1	TRBV27	CASSLLTPGDTEAFF
TRBJ2-3	TRBV5-1	CASSTPGQSTDTQYF
TRBJ1-3	TRBV2	CASSRTGSGNTIYF
TRBJ1-5	TRBV15	CATSRDRGGREPQHF
TRBJ2-3	TRBV6-6	CASSYSSKGTDTQYF
TRBJ2-3	TRBV7-9	CASSPRYTDTQYF
TRBJ1-1	TRBV27	CASSRNMNTEAFF
TRBJ1-6	TRBV3-1/TRBV3-2	CASSQGWAGGDSPLHF
TRBJ2-3	TRBV3-1/TRBV3-2	CASSLVSDTQYF
TRBJ2-3	TRBV5-1	CASNTDGGSGGTQYF
TRBJ1-5	TRBV18	CASSREDQPQHF
TRBJ1-4	TRBV24-1	CATSEATNEKLFF
TRBJ1-1	TRBV18	CASSPPSRNTEAFF
TRBJ1-4	TRBV28	CASSLSGQGGEKLFF
TRBJ1-1	TRBV11-3	CASSLRMNTEAFF
TRBJ1-5	TRBV24-1	CATSDSGTTTGPQHF
TRBJ2-5	TRBV5-1	CASSGPAGAQETQYF
TRBJ1-6	TRBV10-3	CAISDLGGNSPLHF
TRBJ1-5	TRBV28	CASSFQLGTGPEHF
TRBJ2-3	TRBV5-1	CASSSTPSTDTQYF
TRBJ2-7	TRBV29-1	CSVGQGAYEQYF
TRBJ2-7	TRBV2	CASSPIEIYEQYF